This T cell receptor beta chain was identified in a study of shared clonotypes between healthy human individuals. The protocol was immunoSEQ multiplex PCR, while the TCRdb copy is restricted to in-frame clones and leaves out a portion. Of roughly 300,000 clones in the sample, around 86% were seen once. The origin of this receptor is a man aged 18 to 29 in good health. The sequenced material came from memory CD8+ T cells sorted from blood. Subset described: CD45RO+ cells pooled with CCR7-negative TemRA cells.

The CDR3 reads CASSPLSEDLSYGYTF. CDR3 bases: TGTGCCAGCAGCCCTCTTTCTGAGGACCTATCCTATGGCTACACCTTC. This chain connects TRBV5-6 to TRBJ1-2; D unclear. V lost 4 bases and J lost 4, with 20 bases in between. The CDR3 is made up of 16 amino acids. The germline CDR1 and CDR2 sequences are SGHDT and YYEEEE.